This T cell receptor (beta chain) came from a study of cytotoxic CD8 clonotypes in ibrutinib-treated CLL. Study-level background: Of a cohort that held around 11 relapsed/refractory and 15 treatment-naive patients, some 17 were IGHV unmutated. After a median approximately 12 months on treatment (6 to 36), response samples were drawn.

This table comes from immunoSEQ multiplex PCR, and its TCRdb copy is limited to in-frame clones, with some not included. The data contain under 300,000 clones, about three quarters of them seen just once; the ten biggest clones take up approximately 15%. Regarding this clone: The antigen remains unidentified.

Study-wide findings and caveats: At baseline, clonality was higher than in age-matched healthy donors and correlated with CD8+ counts.

Genomic DNA in a quantity of approximately 1.8 micrograms was derived from cryopreserved PBMCs for TCR beta libraries. The CDR3 extends over 11 amino acids. Germline V gene lookup returns CDR1 SGHTA and CDR2 FQGTGA. Trimming stripped 11 bases from V and 5 bases from J, with 10 bases between. Specimen: PBMCs, collected after 24 months of ibrutinib treatment. This sequence was found in a human donor with chronic lymphocytic leukemia. J is TRBJ2-1 and V is TRBV7-3, with D hard to call. CDR3 amino acids: CAGQENNEQFF. CDR3 coding DNA: TGTGCCGGTCAAGAGAACAATGAGCAGTTCTTC.